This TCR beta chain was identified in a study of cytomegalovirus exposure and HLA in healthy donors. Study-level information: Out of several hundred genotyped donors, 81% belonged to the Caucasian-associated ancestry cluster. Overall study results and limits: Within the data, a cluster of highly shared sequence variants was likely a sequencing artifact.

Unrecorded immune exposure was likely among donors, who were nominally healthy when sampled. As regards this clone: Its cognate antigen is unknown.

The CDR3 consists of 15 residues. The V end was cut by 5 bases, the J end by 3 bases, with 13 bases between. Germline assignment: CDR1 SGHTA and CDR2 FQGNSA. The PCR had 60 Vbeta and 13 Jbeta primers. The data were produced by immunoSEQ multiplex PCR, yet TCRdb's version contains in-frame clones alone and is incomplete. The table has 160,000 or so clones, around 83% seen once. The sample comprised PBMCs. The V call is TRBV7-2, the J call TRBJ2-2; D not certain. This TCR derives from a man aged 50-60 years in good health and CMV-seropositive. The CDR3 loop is CASSPIVRDTGELFF. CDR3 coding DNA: TGTGCCAGCAGCCCCATCGTTCGGGACACCGGGGAGCTGTTTTTT.